Detailed here is one TCR beta chain. Here immunoSEQ multiplex PCR was the method, and the copy in TCRdb shows in-frame clones only, minus some. The sample lists about 1 million clones, roughly 70% occurring once. This sample was included in a study of shared clonotypes between healthy human individuals. This CDR3 is built from 16 residues. The germline V and J ends were trimmed by 3 bases and 3 bases, with 16 bases remaining between them. CDR1 is MDHEN and CDR2 is SYDVKM in the germline V gene. The sequence derives from a man in his late teens or twenties in good health. The chain uses TRBV28 and TRBJ2-3; a possible D gene is TRBD1 (5 bases). Sequenced sample: memory CD4+ T cells sorted from blood. The subset was: CD45RA-negative fraction. The CDR3 loop reads CASSFDLGAWTDTQYF. CDR3 DNA sequence: TGTGCCAGCAGTTTTGATTTAGGGGCTTGGACAGATACGCAGTATTTT.